This T cell receptor (beta chain) derives from a study of tumor-infiltrating lymphocytes in primary liver carcinoma. General observations from the study: In the absence of sorting, bulk samples left CD4+ and CD8+ repertoires uncompared. When set against blood, tumors had a significantly higher top-250-clone fraction (p = 0.039).

Germline DNA was also extracted, with blood RNA taken from unsorted whole blood. Of note for this clonotype: Its antigen is undetermined.

TCR beta cDNA was made from 450 to 500 ng total RNA with a constant-region primer. Libraries for TCR beta were built through three nested multiplex PCR rounds, which together made up a slightly modified ARM-PCR procedure. TCRdb used MiXCR to reprocess the multiplex PCR reads, holding one entry per CDR3 protein. Seen here are about 200,000 distinct CDR3 sequences, around 60% observed once, and the top ten hold around 7.1%. Specimen: peripheral blood. The sequence was obtained from a woman in her sixties or seventies with primary liver carcinoma and hepatitis B virus infection.

The CDR3 DNA sequence: TGTGCCAGCAGTTCCTCTAGCGGGAGGGCCCTCAACGTGCAGTACTTC. The encoded protein is CASSSSSGRALNVQYF. The J gene is TRBJ2-7, the V gene TRBV28; TRBD2 matches at 12 bases. The CDR3 totals 16 residues. The ends lost 4 bases at V and 9 bases at J; junction bases unmatched: 13. Germline V CDR1 and CDR2: MDHEN, SYDVKM.